Below, 6 T cell receptor beta chains from the same sample are listed, as sequenced in a study of CD8 T cells in Susac syndrome. A quantity of 0.5 to 1 ug RNA underwent reverse transcription using random hexamers. TCRdb passed the immunoSEQ multiplex PCR reads through MiXCR, listing each CDR3 protein once. The data hold just under 150,000 distinct CDR3 sequences, with roughly 95% observed a single time. Input material: CD4+ T cells from PBMCs. These receptor sequences come from a human donor in good health.

The chain uses TRBV28 and TRBJ2-5, with a tentative D call TRBD2 (6 bases). Trimming shortened V by 7 bases and J by 5 bases, and 17 bases separated the two germline ends. The CDR3 sequence is 14 residues long. Germline-derived CDR1 and CDR2 are MDHEN and SYDVKM. The CDR3 loop reads CASTQGGVPETQYF. In DNA, the CDR3 is TGTGCCAGCACCCAGGGAGGTGTGCCGGAGACCCAGTACTTC.

The V call is TRBV19, the J call TRBJ1-1, with 7 positions matching TRBD1. Germline V gene lookup returns CDR1 LNHDA and CDR2 SQIVND (reference sequence). CDR3 length: 17 amino acids. The trim removed 5 bases at V and 1 base at J, leaving 13 bases unmatched. The CDR3 bases are TGTGCCAGTAGTGCGCTATCTCCCGGGACAGCGAACACTGAAGCTTTCTTT. Its protein product is CASSALSPGTANTEAFF.

This clonotype was counted between two and nine times. The V gene is TRBV5-1, the J gene TRBJ2-5; 13 bases line up with TRBD2. Trimming cost V 5 bases and J 5 bases; bases outside gene matches: 6. Germline loops: CDR1 SGHRS, CDR2 YFSETQ. The CDR3 extends over 15 amino acids. The CDR3 spells CASSPRLAGGETQYF. Written as DNA, the CDR3 is TGCGCCAGCAGTCCGCGACTAGCGGGAGGCGAGACCCAGTACTTC.

The rearrangement joins TRBV3-1 to TRBJ2-1; 10 bases fit TRBD2. Per the germline V gene, CDR1 is LGHDT and CDR2 is YNNKEL (reference sequence). V gave up 2 bases and J gave up 8 bases; unmatched junction bases: 3. CDR3 length equals 14 residues. CDR3 region: CASSQSGRADEQFF. Here the CDR3 DNA reads TGTGCCAGCAGCCAAAGCGGGAGGGCCGATGAGCAGTTCTTC.

The J gene is TRBJ2-3, the V gene TRBV20-1; 9 nucleotides align to TRBD1. The CDR3 extends over 12 amino acids. The germline V gene has CDR1 DFQATT and CDR2 SNEGSKA (reference sequence). Written as DNA, the CDR3 is TGCAGAGGGACAGGGCTCACAGATACGCAGTATTTT. As protein: CRGTGLTDTQYF.

The chain joins TRBV7-3 to TRBJ2-3, with 10 bases matching TRBD1. CDR3 length: 15 residues. The ends lost 5 bases at V and 0 bases at J; junction bases unmatched: 2. CDR1 and CDR2 (germline): SGHTA, FQGTGA. The CDR3 is CASSRQGASTDTQYF. The CDR3 DNA reads TGTGCCAGCAGCCGACAGGGGGCAAGCACAGATACGCAGTATTTT. Full variable domain (outside the CDR3, taken from reference TRBV7-3 and TRBJ2-3): GAGVSQTPSNKVTEKGKYVELRCDPISGHTALYWYRQSLGQGPEFLIYFQGTGAADDSGLPNDRFFAVRPEGSVSTLKIQRTERGDSAVYLCASSRQGASTDTQYFGPGTRLTVL.